A selection of T cell receptor beta chains follows, all from one sample in a study of identical twins. TCRdb analysed the 5' RACE reads with MiXCR anew, one entry per CDR3 protein. The data show about 700,000 distinct CDR3 sequences, around 5.7% seen once. Sequenced input: naive T cells sorted from blood. These receptor sequences come from a man in his late teens or twenties in good health. Each CDR3 is given with its conserved first and last residue. Fields, in order: J gene, V gene, D gene, clone size, CDR3 protein, CDR3 DNA. D genes are given only for firm matches. For some rows the clone size is stated as once, few or many, or as a class when expanded; others skip it.

J: TRBJ2-5; V: TRBV5-1; D: -; size: many; CDR3: CASSLGSQETQYF; DNA: TGCGCCAGCAGCTTGGGGTCCCAAGAGACCCAGTACTTC
J: TRBJ2-7; V: TRBV5-1; D: -; size: -; CDR3: CASSLEGGGAYEQYF; DNA: TGCGCCAGCAGCTTGGAGGGGGGAGGGGCCTACGAGCAGTACTTC
J: TRBJ2-2; V: TRBV5-8; D: TRBD1; size: -; CDR3: CASSFRTGVETGELFF; DNA: TGTGCCAGCAGCTTCCGGACAGGGGTAGAGACCGGGGAGCTGTTTTTT
J: TRBJ2-7; V: TRBV29-1; D: -; size: many; CDR3: CRNSQVREQYF; DNA: TGCAGGAACTCCCAGGTTCGGGAGCAGTACTTC
J: TRBJ1-1; V: TRBV12-3/TRBV12-4; D: -; size: many; CDR3: CASSGRVYGTEAFF; DNA: TGTGCCAGCAGTGGCAGGGTGTACGGCACTGAAGCTTTCTTT
J: TRBJ2-1; V: TRBV5-1; D: TRBD2; size: -; CDR3: CASSAGTSANEQFF; DNA: TGCGCCAGCAGCGCCGGGACTAGCGCCAATGAGCAGTTCTTC
J: TRBJ2-2; V: TRBV11-3; D: -; size: -; CDR3: CASSLGRQVLSGELFF; DNA: TGTGCCAGCAGCTTAGGTCGACAGGTTCTCTCCGGGGAGCTGTTTTTT
J: TRBJ2-1; V: TRBV7-9; D: TRBD1; size: few; CDR3: CASSLLGGDRANEQFF; DNA: TGTGCCAGCAGCTTACTGGGCGGGGACAGGGCCAATGAGCAGTTCTTC
J: TRBJ2-7; V: TRBV3-1; D: TRBD2; size: -; CDR3: CASSRSSGLASYEQYF; DNA: TGTGCCAGCAGCCGATCCTCGGGACTAGCCTCATACGAGCAGTACTTC
J: TRBJ2-7; V: TRBV4-3; D: TRBD1; size: few; CDR3: CASSLSTDRVHEQYF; DNA: TGCGCCAGCAGCCTTAGCACGGACAGGGTTCACGAGCAGTACTTC
J: TRBJ1-1; V: TRBV4-2; D: TRBD1; size: -; CDR3: CASSQGGRGLNPEAFF; DNA: TGTGCCAGCAGCCAAGGTGGCAGGGGGCTAAACCCTGAAGCTTTCTTT
J: TRBJ2-3; V: TRBV4-2; D: -; size: few; CDR3: CASSQVAVLGTDTQYF; DNA: TGTGCCAGCAGCCAAGTAGCGGTTTTAGGTACAGATACGCAGTATTTT
J: TRBJ2-1; V: TRBV20-1; D: -; size: many; CDR3: CSARDMNEQFF; DNA: TGCAGTGCTAGAGACATGAATGAGCAGTTCTTC
J: TRBJ2-2; V: TRBV15; D: -; size: -; CDR3: CATSREEGPNTGELFF; DNA: TGTGCCACCAGCAGAGAGGAGGGACCGAACACCGGGGAGCTGTTTTTT
J: TRBJ2-2; V: TRBV7-9; D: TRBD2; size: many; CDR3: CASSLGTSGKNTGELFF; DNA: TGTGCCAGCAGCTTGGGGACTAGCGGGAAGAACACCGGGGAGCTGTTTTTT
J: TRBJ1-1; V: TRBV10-3; D: -; size: many; CDR3: CAISEKDRNTEAFF; DNA: TGTGCCATCAGTGAGAAGGACAGGAACACTGAAGCTTTCTTT